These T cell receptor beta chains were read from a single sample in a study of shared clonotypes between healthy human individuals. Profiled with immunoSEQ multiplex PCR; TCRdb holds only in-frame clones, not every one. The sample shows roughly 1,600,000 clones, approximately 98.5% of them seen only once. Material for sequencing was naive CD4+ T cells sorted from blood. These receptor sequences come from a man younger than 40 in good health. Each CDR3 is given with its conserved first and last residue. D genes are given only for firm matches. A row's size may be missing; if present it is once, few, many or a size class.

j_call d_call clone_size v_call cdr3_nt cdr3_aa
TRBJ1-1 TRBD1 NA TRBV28 TGTGCCAGCACCCGGGACAGAACGAACACTGAAGCTTTCTTT CASTRDRTNTEAFF
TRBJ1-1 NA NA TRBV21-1 TGTGCCAGCAGCAAAGCCAAGGAATCGAACACTGAAGCTTTCTTT CASSKAKESNTEAFF
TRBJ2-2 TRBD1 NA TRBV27 TGTGCCAGCAGTGCGACAGGGTGGTCCGGGGAGCTGTTTTTT CASSATGWSGELFF
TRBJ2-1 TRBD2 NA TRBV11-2 TGTGCCAGCATCCCCCGGCTAGCGGGGGCCTACAATGAGCAGTTCTTC CASIPRLAGAYNEQFF
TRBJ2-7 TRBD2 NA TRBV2 TGTGCCAGCAGTCGGACTAGCGGGCGACTCTACGAGCAGTACTTC CASSRTSGRLYEQYF
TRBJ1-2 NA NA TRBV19 TGTGCCAGTAGACCTTACGTTTGGGGGGAAGCGCCCTATGGCTACACCTTC CASRPYVWGEAPYGYTF
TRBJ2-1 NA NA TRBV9 TGTGCCAGCAGCGTAGGAGGAGCCACCTACAATGAGCAGTTCTTC CASSVGGATYNEQFF
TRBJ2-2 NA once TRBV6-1 TGTGCCAGCAGTGACCCTAAGCGGGTTTTGCGGGAGCTGTTTTTT CASSDPKRVLRELFF
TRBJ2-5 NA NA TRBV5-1 TGCGCCAGCACCTCCCTAGCGTACCAAGAGACCCAGTACTTC CASTSLAYQETQYF
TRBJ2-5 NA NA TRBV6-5 TGTGCCAGCAGTTCAGGACAGATCTTTGGCACCCAGTACTTC CASSSGQIFGTQYF
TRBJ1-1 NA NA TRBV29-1 TGCAGCGTTTCCGGGACATCTGAAGCTTTCTTT CSVSGTSEAFF
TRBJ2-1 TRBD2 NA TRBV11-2 TGTGCCAGCAGCCCTCAACTTTTAGCGGGAGTGTTGAATGAGCAGTTCTTC CASSPQLLAGVLNEQFF
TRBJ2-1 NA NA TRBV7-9 TGTGCCAGCAGCCCCCCGACTAGTACCAATGAGCAGTTCTTC CASSPPTSTNEQFF
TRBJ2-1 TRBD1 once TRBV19 TGTGCCAGTAGTATCCCGACAGGGTTAGGAGTGAATGAGCAGTTCTTC CASSIPTGLGVNEQFF
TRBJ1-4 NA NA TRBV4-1 TGCGCCAGCAGCCACAAGGAGTTAAATGAAAAACTGTTTTTT CASSHKELNEKLFF
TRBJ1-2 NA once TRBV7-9 TGTGCCAGCAGCTTAGAGATGGGCTATGGCTACACCTTC CASSLEMGYGYTF
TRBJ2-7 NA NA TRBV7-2 TGTGCCAGCAGCTTAGCGGGAGATGCCGAGCAGTACTTC CASSLAGDAEQYF
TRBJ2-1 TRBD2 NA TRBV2 TGTGCCAGCAGTGAACTAGCGGGACCCTACAATGAGCAGTTCTTC CASSELAGPYNEQFF
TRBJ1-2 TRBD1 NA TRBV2 TGTGCCAGCAGTGGGGGACAGGGGATATTCGCCCCCGTTTATGGCTACGCCTTC CASSGGQGIFAPVYGYAF
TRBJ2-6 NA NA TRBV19 TGTGCCAGTAGTGCCCACCTATCCAACGTCCTGACTTTC CASSAHLSNVLTF